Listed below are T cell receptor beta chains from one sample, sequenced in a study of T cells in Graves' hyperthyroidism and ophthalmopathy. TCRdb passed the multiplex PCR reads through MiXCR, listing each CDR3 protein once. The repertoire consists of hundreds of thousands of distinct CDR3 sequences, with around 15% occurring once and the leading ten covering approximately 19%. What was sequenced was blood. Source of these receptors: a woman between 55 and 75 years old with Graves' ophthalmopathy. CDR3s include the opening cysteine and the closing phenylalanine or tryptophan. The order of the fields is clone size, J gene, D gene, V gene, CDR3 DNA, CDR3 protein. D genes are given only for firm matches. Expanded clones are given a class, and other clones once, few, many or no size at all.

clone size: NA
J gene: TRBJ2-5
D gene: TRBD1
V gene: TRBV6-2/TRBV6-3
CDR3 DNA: TGTGCCAGCGGTGGGGACAGGGCGACCCCAGAGACCCAGTACTTC
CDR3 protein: CASGGDRATPETQYF

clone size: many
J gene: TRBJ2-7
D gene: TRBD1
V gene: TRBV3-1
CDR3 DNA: TGTGCCAGCAGCCACCCTCCCCGGACAGGGAGTTACGAGCAGTACTTC
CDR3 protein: CASSHPPRTGSYEQYF

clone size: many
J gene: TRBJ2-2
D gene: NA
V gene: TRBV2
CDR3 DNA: TGTGCCAGCAGTGATAGCTGGTACGGGGAGCTGTTTTTT
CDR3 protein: CASSDSWYGELFF

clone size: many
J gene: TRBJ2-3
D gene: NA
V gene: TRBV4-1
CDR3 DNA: TGCGCCAGCAGCCAAGTAGGGGTTGGAGATACGCAGTATTTT
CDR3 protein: CASSQVGVGDTQYF

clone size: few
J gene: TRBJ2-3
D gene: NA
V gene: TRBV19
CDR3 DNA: TGTGCCAGTAGTGAAGAAACGGGGGCTAGCACAGATACGCAGTATTTT
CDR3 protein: CASSEETGASTDTQYF

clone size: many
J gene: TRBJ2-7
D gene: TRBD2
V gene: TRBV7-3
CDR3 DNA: TGTGCCAGCAGCCCTGGGGGGGTTGGCTACGAGCAGTACTTC
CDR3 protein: CASSPGGVGYEQYF

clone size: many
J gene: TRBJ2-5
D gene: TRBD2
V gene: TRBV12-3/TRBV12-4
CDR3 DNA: TGTGCCAGCAGAGCGGGACGGCACCAAGAGACCCAGTACTTC
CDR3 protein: CASRAGRHQETQYF

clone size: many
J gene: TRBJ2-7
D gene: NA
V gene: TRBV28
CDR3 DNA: TGTGCCAGCCAATCTGTGAGTTACGAGCAGTACTTC
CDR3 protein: CASQSVSYEQYF

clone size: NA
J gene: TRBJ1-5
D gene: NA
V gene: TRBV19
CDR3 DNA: TGTGCCAGTAGTATAGATCACAGGGCCGGTCAGCCCCAGCATTTT
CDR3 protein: CASSIDHRAGQPQHF

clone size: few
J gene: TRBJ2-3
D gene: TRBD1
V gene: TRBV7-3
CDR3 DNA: TGTGCCAGCAGCTTAACGGAAAGGGGGCGCCTGGGGGATACGCAGTATTTT
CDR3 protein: CASSLTERGRLGDTQYF

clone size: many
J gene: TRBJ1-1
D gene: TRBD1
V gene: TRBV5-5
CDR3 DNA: TGTGCCAGCAGCCCGACAGGGGTAGACAACACTGAAGCTTTCTTT
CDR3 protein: CASSPTGVDNTEAFF

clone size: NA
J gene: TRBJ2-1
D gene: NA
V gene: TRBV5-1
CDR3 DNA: TGTGCCAGCAACCTTGGCGGGACCTCCTACAATGAGCAGTTCTTC
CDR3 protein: CASNLGGTSYNEQFF

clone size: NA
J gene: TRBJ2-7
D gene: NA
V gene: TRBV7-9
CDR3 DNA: TGTGCCAGCAGCTTACTAACGGGACCCTCCCACTACGAGCAGTACTTC
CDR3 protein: CASSLLTGPSHYEQYF

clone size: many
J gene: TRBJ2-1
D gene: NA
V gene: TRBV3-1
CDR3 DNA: TGTGCCAGCAGCAGTCCGCCTCCGGGAGCCCGGGGCAATGAGCAGTTCTTC
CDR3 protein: CASSSPPPGARGNEQFF

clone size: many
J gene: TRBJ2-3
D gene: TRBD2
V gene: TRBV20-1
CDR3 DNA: TGCAGTGCGTGGACTAGCGGAGGGGCGGGCACAGATACGCAGTATTTT
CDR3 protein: CSAWTSGGAGTDTQYF

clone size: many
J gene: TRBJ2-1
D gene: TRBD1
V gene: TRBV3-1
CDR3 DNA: TGTGCCAGCAGCCAAGCGGGACAGGGCCATGAGCAGTTCTTC
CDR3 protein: CASSQAGQGHEQFF

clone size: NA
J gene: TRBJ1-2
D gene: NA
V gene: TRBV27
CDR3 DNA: TGTGCCAGCAGTCCCGACAGGTATGGCTACACCTTC
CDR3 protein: CASSPDRYGYTF

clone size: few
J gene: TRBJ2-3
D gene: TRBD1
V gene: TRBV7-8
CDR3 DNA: TGTGCCAGCAGCTCACCCCGGACAGGGTCCTTAAGCACAGATACGCAGTATTTT
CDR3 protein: CASSSPRTGSLSTDTQYF

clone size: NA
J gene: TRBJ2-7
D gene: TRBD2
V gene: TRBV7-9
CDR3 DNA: TGTGCCAGCAGCCGGGGACTAGCGGGTTCCTCCTACGAGCAGTACTTC
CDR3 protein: CASSRGLAGSSYEQYF

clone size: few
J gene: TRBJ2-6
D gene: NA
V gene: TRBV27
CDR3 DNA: TGTGCCAGCAGTTGGGGGGTCTCTGGGGCCAACGTCCTGACTTTC
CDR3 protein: CASSWGVSGANVLTF

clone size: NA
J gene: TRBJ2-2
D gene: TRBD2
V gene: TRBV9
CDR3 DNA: TGTGCCAGCAGCGTAGGCGCGGGAGGGTACACCGGGGAGCTGTTTTTT
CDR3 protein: CASSVGAGGYTGELFF

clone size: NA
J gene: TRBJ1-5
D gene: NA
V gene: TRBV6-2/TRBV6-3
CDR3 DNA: TGTGCCAGCAGTTACTCGAGAGTTAGCAATCAGCCCCAGCATTTT
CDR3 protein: CASSYSRVSNQPQHF

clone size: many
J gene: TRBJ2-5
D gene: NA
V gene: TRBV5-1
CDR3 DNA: TGCGCCAGCAGCTCCACGCCTCGGTCTCAAGAGACCCAGTACTTC
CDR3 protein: CASSSTPRSQETQYF

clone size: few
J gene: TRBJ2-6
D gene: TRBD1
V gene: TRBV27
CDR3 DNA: TGTGCCAGCAGGTCCGGGACAGGGTACTCTGGGGCCAACGTCCTGACTTTC
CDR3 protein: CASRSGTGYSGANVLTF

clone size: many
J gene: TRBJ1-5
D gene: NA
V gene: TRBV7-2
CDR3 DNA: TGTGCCAGCAGCTCCTACTTTAGCAATCAGCCCCAGCATTTT
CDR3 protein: CASSSYFSNQPQHF

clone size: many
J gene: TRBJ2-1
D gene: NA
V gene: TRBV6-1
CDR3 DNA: TGTGCCAGCCCCACCCCGGGCGACAATGAGCAGTTCTTC
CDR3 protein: CASPTPGDNEQFF

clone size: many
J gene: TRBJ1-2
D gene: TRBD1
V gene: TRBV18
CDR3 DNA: TGTGCCAGCTCACCCGGGACAGTGACCTACACCTTC
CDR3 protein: CASSPGTVTYTF

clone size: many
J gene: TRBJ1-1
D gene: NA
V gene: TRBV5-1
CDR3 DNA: TGCGCCAGCAGCCTAACTGGGAGGAACACTGAAGCTTTCTTT
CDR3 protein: CASSLTGRNTEAFF

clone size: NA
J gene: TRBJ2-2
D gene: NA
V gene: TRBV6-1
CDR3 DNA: TGTGTAGCGGGACAGGGAAGGACCGGGGAGCTGTTTTTT
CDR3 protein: CVAGQGRTGELFF

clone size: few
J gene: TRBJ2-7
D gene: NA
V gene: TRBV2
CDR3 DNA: TGTGCCAGCAGTGACAGGGTGACCTACGAGCAGTACTTC
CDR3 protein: CASSDRVTYEQYF

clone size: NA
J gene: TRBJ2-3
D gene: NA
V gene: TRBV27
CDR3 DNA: TGTGCCAGCAGTTTCCTCGAGGGGGCAGATACGCAGTATTTT
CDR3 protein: CASSFLEGADTQYF

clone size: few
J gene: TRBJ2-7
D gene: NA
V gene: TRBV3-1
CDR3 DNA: TGTGCCAACAGCCGGCAGCCCGCCTACGAGCAGTACTTC
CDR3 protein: CANSRQPAYEQYF

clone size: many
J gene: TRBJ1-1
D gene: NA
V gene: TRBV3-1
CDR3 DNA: TGTGCCAGCAGCAGTGGACACCACACTGAAGCTTTCTTT
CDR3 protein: CASSSGHHTEAFF

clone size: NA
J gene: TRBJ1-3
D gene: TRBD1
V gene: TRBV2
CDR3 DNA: TGTGCCAGCAGTGACCCCAGGGGGTACTCTGGAAACACCATATATTTT
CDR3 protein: CASSDPRGYSGNTIYF

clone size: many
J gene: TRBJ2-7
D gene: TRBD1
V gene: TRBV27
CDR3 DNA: TGTGCCAGCAGCCCCAGGGGGACCTACGAGCAGTACTTC
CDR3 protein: CASSPRGTYEQYF

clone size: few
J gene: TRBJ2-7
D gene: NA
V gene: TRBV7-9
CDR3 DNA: TGTGCCAGCAGCCCCGGTCACTACGAGCAGTACTTC
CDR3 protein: CASSPGHYEQYF

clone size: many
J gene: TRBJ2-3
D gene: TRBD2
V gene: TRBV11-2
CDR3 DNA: TGTGCCAGCAGCTCCTGGACTAGCGGGACGTCAAATACGCAGTATTTT
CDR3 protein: CASSSWTSGTSNTQYF

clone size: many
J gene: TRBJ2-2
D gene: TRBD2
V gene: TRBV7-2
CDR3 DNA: TGTGCCAGCAGCGACCGACTAGCGGGATGGAACACCGGGGAGCTGTTTTTT
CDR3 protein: CASSDRLAGWNTGELFF

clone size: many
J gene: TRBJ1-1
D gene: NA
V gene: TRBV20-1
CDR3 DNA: TGCAGTGCTAGAGTTGAGGGACAGAACACTGAAGCTTTCTTT
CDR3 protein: CSARVEGQNTEAFF

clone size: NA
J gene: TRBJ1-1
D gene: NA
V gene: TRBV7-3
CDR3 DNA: TGTGCCAGCTCAAGGTTGAGCACTGAAGCTTTCTTT
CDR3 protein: CASSRLSTEAFF

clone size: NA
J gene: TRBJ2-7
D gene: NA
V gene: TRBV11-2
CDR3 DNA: TGTGCCAGCAGCTTAGATCGGGGGCGGGGCTCCTACGAGCAGTACTTC
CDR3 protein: CASSLDRGRGSYEQYF

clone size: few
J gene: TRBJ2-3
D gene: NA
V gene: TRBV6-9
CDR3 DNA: TGTGCCAGCAGTTATTCGACTGGGAATACGCAGTATTTT
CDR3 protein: CASSYSTGNTQYF

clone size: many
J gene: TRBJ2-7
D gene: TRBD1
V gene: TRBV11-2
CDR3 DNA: TGTGCCAGCAGCTTACAGGGGGATTCCTCCTACGAGCAGTACTTC
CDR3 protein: CASSLQGDSSYEQYF

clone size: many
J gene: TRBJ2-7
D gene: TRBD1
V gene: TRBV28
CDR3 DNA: TGTGCCAGCAGCTCAGGGACAGGGAGATCCTACGAGCAGTACTTC
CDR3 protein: CASSSGTGRSYEQYF

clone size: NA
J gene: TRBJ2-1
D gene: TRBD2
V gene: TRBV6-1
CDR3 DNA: TGTGCCAGCAGACCCCCTAGCGGGAACTACAATGAGCAGTTCTTC
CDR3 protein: CASRPPSGNYNEQFF

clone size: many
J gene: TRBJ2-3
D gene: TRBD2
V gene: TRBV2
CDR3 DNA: TGTGCCACGGGGGCGGGAGGGCCTACTAGCACAGATACGCAGTATTTT
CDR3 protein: CATGAGGPTSTDTQYF

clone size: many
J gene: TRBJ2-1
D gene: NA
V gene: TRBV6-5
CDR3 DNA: TGTGCCAGCAGTTACCGGTTTAACAATGAGCAGTTCTTC
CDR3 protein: CASSYRFNNEQFF

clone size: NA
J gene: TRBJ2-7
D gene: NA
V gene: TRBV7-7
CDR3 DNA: TGTACTAGCAGCAAACTAATGGGACCACGGCACAAGCAGTACTTC
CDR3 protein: CTSSKLMGPRHKQYF

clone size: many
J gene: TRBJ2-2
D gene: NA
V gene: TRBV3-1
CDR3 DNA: TGTGCCAGCAGCCGTTCGGGTACCGGGGAGCTGTTTTTT
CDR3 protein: CASSRSGTGELFF